The 32 T cell receptor beta chains presented below share a single source sample, sequenced in a study of breast tumors, draining lymph nodes, adjacent tissues (dated by TCRdb to about 2016). The receptor library was made with multiplex PCR. These reads were obtained on an Illumina HiSeq 2000. Clones were called with MiXCR by TCRdb after fastp trimmed the public reads at Q25, and only in-frame beta chains were retained. Every entry covers one CDR3 protein and lists the most common genes and DNA from its rows. The sample contains roughly 80,000 distinct CDR3 sequences, about 20% of them found a single time. Less than 3% of the sample lies in the top ten. Lymph node samples came from the axillary draining lymph nodes of breast cancer patients. Sequencing was carried out using axillary lymph node tissue. Receptors were obtained from a female donor with breast cancer. Some clones in this sample may be carry-over from other donors' samples.

In its sample, this clonotype was seen many times. The J gene is TRBJ2-5, the V gene TRBV3-1; TRBD1 is a possible D gene (5 bases). Germline CDR1 and CDR2: LGHDT and YNNKEL (reference sequence). The CDR3 covers 14 residues. Between the trimmed V and J ends, which lost 0 bases and 4 bases, there was a span of 9 bases. CDR3 residues: CASSQEPQGETQYF. The CDR3 DNA reads as TGTGCCAGCAGCCAAGAGCCCCAGGGAGAGACCCAGTACTTC.

The rearrangement links TRBV29-1 to TRBJ1-1; no clear D gene. Deletions cut 3 bases from V and 5 bases from J, with 7 bases between. The length of the CDR3 is 11 residues. CDR1 and CDR2 from the germline V gene are SQVTM and ANQGSEA. CDR3 sequence: CSVDSRTEAFF. CDR3 DNA sequence: TGCAGCGTTGACAGTAGAACTGAAGCTTTCTTT.

This clonotype was seen ten or more times. The chain joins TRBV2 to TRBJ2-5; D is unclear. V lost 0 bases and J lost 7, with 15 bases in between. The germline CDR1 and CDR2 sequences are SNHLY and FYNNEI. The CDR3 length is 15 residues. The CDR3 DNA is TGTGCCAGCAGTGAAGCGCTCGGCCAAACGGGGACCCAGTACTTC. Translating it yields CASSEALGQTGTQYF.

This clonotype was recorded many times. The rearrangement joins TRBV11-2 to TRBJ1-2; no firm D call. With 0 bases removed from V and 7 bases from J, the gap between germline ends came to 9 bases. The CDR3 loop spans 13 amino acids. Germline V gene lookup returns CDR1 SGHAT and CDR2 FQNNGV. Here the CDR3 DNA reads TGTGCCAGCAGCTTAGATGTGAGTTCTGGCTACACCTTC. Encoded protein: CASSLDVSSGYTF.

Many counts were recorded for this clonotype. The V gene is TRBV7-3, the J gene TRBJ2-2; the match to TRBD2 covers 8 bases. Germline trimming cut 2 bases from V and 3 bases from J; bases unmatched to any gene: 2. Germline lookup yields CDR1 SGHTA and CDR2 FQGTGA. The CDR3 consists of 15 residues. The CDR3 loop reads CASSLAGGHTGELFF. The CDR3 nucleotides are TGTGCCAGCAGCTTAGCGGGAGGCCACACCGGGGAGCTGTTTTTT.

This clonotype has at least ten counts. The chain uses TRBV4-3 and TRBJ1-2; D is ambiguous. This CDR3 spans 15 amino acids. V lost 0 bases and J 4 bases, leaving 12 bases between the germline ends. The germline gives CDR1 LGHNA, CDR2 YSLEER. CDR3 sequence: CASSQDFGVPYGYTF. DNA of the CDR3: TGCGCCAGCAGCCAAGATTTCGGGGTCCCCTATGGCTACACCTTC.

Points on this clonotype: Just one base apart from a much larger clone, this may be a read error. The genes are TRBV3-1 and TRBJ1-2, with D hard to call. CDR1 LGHDT and CDR2 YNNKEL come from the germline V gene (reference sequence). The CDR3 runs to 12 residues. The CDR3, as DNA: TGTGCCAACAGCCGTTTTGGTGTTGGCTACACCTTC. Translating it yields CANSRFGVGYTF.

This clonotype was seen many times. This chain joins TRBV12-3 or TRBV12-4 and TRBJ2-1, with 7 nucleotides matching TRBD2. Trimming removed 0 bases from V and 6 bases from J; junction bases left unmatched: 5. CDR3 length: 15 amino acids. CDR3 in amino acids: CASSLALAGRNEQFF. The DNA of the CDR3 is TGTGCCAGCAGTTTAGCTTTAGCGGGTCGCAATGAGCAGTTCTTC.

This clonotype was observed at least ten times. V is TRBV9 and J is TRBJ2-1, with 9 bases that match TRBD2. The germline V gene encodes CDR1 SGDLS and CDR2 YYNGEE. There are 15 residues in the CDR3. The ends lost 2 bases at V and 5 bases at J; junction bases unmatched: 5. CDR3 DNA sequence: TGTGCCAGCAGCGTGAGGGCTAGCGGGAACAATGAGCAGTTCTTC. It specifies CASSVRASGNNEQFF.

This clonotype was seen repeatedly, ten times or more. This chain uses TRBV2 with TRBJ2-7; 7 bases agree with TRBD1. The germline V gene has CDR1 SNHLY and CDR2 FYNNEI. CDR3 length: 14 amino acids. V shed 3 bases, J shed 2 bases, and the junction held 4 bases outside the gene matches. This CDR3 reads CASSDRDRAYEQYF. CDR3 bases: TGTGCCAGCAGTGACCGGGACAGAGCCTACGAGCAGTACTTC.

This clonotype has a count of ten or more. The chain is built from TRBV15 and TRBJ1-5, with TRBD1 matching over 10 bases. The CDR3 extends over 16 amino acids. CDR1 is LNHNV and CDR2 is YYDKDF in the germline V gene (reference sequence). V trimming: 3 bases; J trimming: 3 bases; junction bases outside the gene matches: 5. This CDR3 reads CATSSGTGAINQPQHF. As DNA, the CDR3 is TGTGCCACCAGCAGTGGGACAGGGGCTATCAATCAGCCCCAGCATTTT.

Many counts were recorded for this clonotype. The chain couples TRBV6-1 to TRBJ1-4; tentatively, D is TRBD1 (6 bases). CDR3 size: 14 residues. CDR1 and CDR2 (germline): MNHNS, SASEGT. The V end was cut by 6 bases, the J end by 0 bases, with 8 bases between. In DNA, the CDR3 is TGTGCCAGCAGGGACAGTGCAACTAATGAAAAACTGTTTTTT. Amino acid sequence: CASRDSATNEKLFF.

Comments on this clonotype: This may come from a read error, since a much larger clone is one base off. The rearrangement joins TRBV6-4 to TRBJ2-1; 11 bases fit TRBD2. This CDR3 is built from 17 residues. CDR1 is MRHNA, CDR2 SNTAGT, per germline. CDR3 residues: CASSAFRTSGSGNEQLF. In nucleotides, the CDR3 is TGTGCCAGCAGTGCCTTCCGCACTAGCGGGAGTGGGAATGAGCAGCTCTTC.

This clonotype was observed at least ten times. CDR3 protein: CSATHPDRGLVNEQFF. DNA of the CDR3: TGCAGTGCTACACACCCTGACAGGGGGCTGGTCAATGAGCAGTTCTTC. This chain uses TRBV20-1 with TRBJ2-1, with 10 nucleotides matching TRBD1. The CDR3 length is 16 residues. CDR1 is DFQATT and CDR2 is SNEGSKA in the germline V gene (reference sequence). J lost 6 bases, V lost 4 bases, and 12 bases had no gene match.

CDR3 sequence (DNA): TGTGCCAGCAGACTTACAGGGGACTGGCGGGGGGGGAATGAGCAGTTCTTC. It is translated as CASRLTGDWRGGNEQFF. The rearrangement uses TRBV7-3 and TRBJ2-1, with 9 bases identical to TRBD2. The length of the CDR3 is 17 residues. The ends lost 6 bases at V and 7 bases at J; junction bases unmatched: 16. The germline V gene encodes CDR1 SGHTA and CDR2 FQGTGA.

As regards this clonotype: A much larger clone sits a single nucleotide away, making a read error possible. The chain is built from TRBV9 and TRBJ2-2, with a tentative D call TRBD2 (6 bases). Germline lookup yields CDR1 SGDLS and CDR2 YYNGEE. The V and J ends lost 4 bases and 8 bases respectively, with 15 bases between them. This CDR3 contains 14 residues. The chain's CDR3 is CASSPGLTVGELFF. CDR3 in DNA: TGTGCCAGCAGCCCCGGACTAACCGTAGGGGAGCTGTTTTTT.

At least ten counts were recorded for this clonotype. V usage is TRBV7-9 and J usage is TRBJ2-3, with TRBD2 matching over 13 bases. The germline gives CDR1 SEHNR, CDR2 FQNEAQ (reference sequence). The CDR3 is 15 residues long. J gave up 3 bases and V 4 bases, and 1 base lay outside the gene matches. CDR3 sequence: CASSSGLAGTDTQYF. In DNA form, the CDR3 reads TGTGCCAGCAGCTCGGGACTAGCGGGGACAGATACGCAGTATTTT.

The genes are TRBV20-1 and TRBJ2-5, with D perhaps matching TRBD1 (6 bases). The length of the CDR3 is 15 residues. Per the germline V gene, CDR1 is DFQATT and CDR2 is SNEGSKA (reference sequence). In DNA, the CDR3 is TGCAATGTTAAACGGGTCCGGGAATTGGGGGCCCCACAGTACTTC. Translation gives CNVKRVRELGAPQYF.

This chain connects TRBV6-4 to TRBJ2-7; TRBD2 is a possible D gene (6 bases). CDR3 size: 15 residues. CDR1 and CDR2 from the germline V gene are MRHNA and SNTAGT. V dropped 6 bases and J dropped 0 bases, with 15 bases sitting between them. The CDR3 loop is CASRYRGTRSYEQYF. DNA of the CDR3: TGTGCCAGCAGGTACCGGGGGACTCGCTCCTACGAGCAGTACTTC.

V is TRBV6-2 or TRBV6-3 and J is TRBJ1-1; D not resolved. The germline CDR1 and CDR2 sequences are MNHEY and SVGEGT. Trimming stripped 2 bases from V and 0 bases from J, with 10 bases between. The CDR3 covers 15 residues. CDR3 region: CASSYREGMNTEAFF. For the CDR3, the DNA is TGTGCCAGCAGTTACCGTGAGGGTATGAACACTGAAGCTTTCTTT.

This clonotype was detected many times. The chain uses TRBV4-2 and TRBJ2-7, with a tentative D call TRBD2 (5 bases). The V gene lost 1 base and the J gene lost 3 bases, with 10 bases spanning the gap. CDR1 LGHNA and CDR2 YNFKEQ come from the germline V gene. The CDR3 is 14 residues long. The CDR3 is CASSQVSGSYEQYF. DNA of the CDR3: TGTGCCAGCAGCCAAGTTTCGGGGAGCTACGAGCAGTACTTC.

Turning to this clonotype: The germline gene is not matched at one end of the junction; a read error may be the cause. The chain uses TRBV7-2 and TRBJ2-5, with TRBD2 matching 7 bases. Germline CDR1 and CDR2: SGHTA and FQGNSA. This CDR3 has 15 amino acids. The CDR3 coding sequence is TGTGCCAGCAGCTTCGCGGGAGTAGAGCAAGGGACCCAGTACTTC. The encoded protein is CASSFAGVEQGTQYF.

The J gene is TRBJ1-5, the V gene TRBV28; D is possibly TRBD1 (6 bases). Germline V lookup: CDR1 MDHEN, CDR2 SYDVKM. The CDR3 has 15 residues. V lost 6 bases and J 3 bases, leaving 15 bases between the germline ends. The CDR3: CASREQGGANQPQHF. CDR3 nucleotide sequence: TGTGCCAGCAGGGAACAGGGCGGGGCCAATCAGCCCCAGCATTTT.

On this clonotype: Germline and junction disagree at one end, which may indicate a read error. The J gene is TRBJ2-3, the V gene TRBV5-6; D call uncertain. The CDR3 totals 13 residues. Germline V CDR1 and CDR2: SGHDT, YYEEEE. The CDR3 is CANSSTKADTQYF. The CDR3 coding sequence is TGTGCCAACAGCTCCACTAAGGCAGATACGCAGTATTTT. Variable domain in full (rest from reference TRBV5-6 and TRBJ2-3): DAGVTQSPTHLIKTRGQQVTLRCSPKSGHDTVSWYQQALGQGPQFIFQYYEEEERQRGNFPDRFSGHQFPNYSSELNVNALLLGDSALYLCANSSTKADTQYFGPGTRLTVL.

The rearrangement links TRBV19 to TRBJ1-1, with D perhaps matching TRBD1 (5 bases). Germline CDR1 and CDR2: LNHDA and SQIVND (reference sequence). The V and J ends lost 5 bases and 1 base respectively, with 14 bases between them. The CDR3 length is 15 residues. As DNA, the CDR3 is TGTGCCAGTAGTCCTTTGACAGCCTGGAACACTGAAGCTTTCTTT. Encoded protein: CASSPLTAWNTEAFF. Looking up the rest from reference TRBV19 and TRBJ1-1 gives the full variable domain: DGGITQSPKYLFRKEGQNVTLSCEQNLNHDAMYWYRQDPGQGLRLIYYSQIVNDFQKGDIAEGYSVSREKKESFPLTVTSAQKNPTAFYLCASSPLTAWNTEAFFGQGTRLTVV.

This clonotype showed up many times. The chain couples TRBV29-1 to TRBJ2-3, with a tentative D call TRBD2 (6 bases). V lost 4 bases and J lost 0, with 8 bases in between. CDR3 length: 13 residues. Germline V lookup: CDR1 SQVTM, CDR2 ANQGSEA. The CDR3 spells CSVGRGSTDTQYF. As DNA, the CDR3 is TGCAGCGTTGGGCGGGGTAGCACAGATACGCAGTATTTT.

This clonotype turned up a few times. A much larger clone lies one base from this, so it may be a read error. This rearrangement joins TRBV4-3 to TRBJ2-5, with D possibly being TRBD1 (6 bases). Germline V gene sequence: CDR1 LGHNA, CDR2 YSLEER. The CDR3 is 15 residues long. The V and J ends lost 0 bases and 4 bases respectively, with 12 bases between them. This CDR3 reads CASSQESSRGETQYF. The DNA of the CDR3 is TGCGCCAGCAGCCAAGAATCGTCCAGGGGAGAGACCCAGTACTTC.

This clonotype has only a few counts. The chain is built from TRBV6-6 and TRBJ1-5; unclear D gene. Germline V lookup: CDR1 MNHNY, CDR2 SVGAGI (reference sequence). The CDR3 consists of 14 residues. V lost 4 bases to trimming and J lost 4 bases, with 11 bases between them. The CDR3 is CASSSGQPNQPQHF. For the CDR3, the DNA is TGTGCCAGCAGTTCTGGGCAGCCGAATCAGCCCCAGCATTTT.

As for this clonotype: A read error may explain this, as a much larger clone is one base away. CDR3 protein: CASSIASGRTNTGELFF. The CDR3 coding sequence is TGTGCCAGCAGCATAGCTTCTGGACGGACGAACACCGGGGAGCTGTTTTTT. This sequence joins TRBV9 and TRBJ2-2; D gene unclear. This CDR3 contains 17 residues. The V end was cut by 4 bases, the J end by 0 bases, with 16 bases between. Looked up from germline, CDR1 is SGDLS and CDR2 is YYNGEE.

This chain connects TRBV6-4 to TRBJ1-4; D not resolved. Germline V gene sequence: CDR1 MRHNA, CDR2 SNTAGT. CDR3 length equals 19 residues. Trimming cost V 7 bases and J 2 bases, with 26 bases left between them. The CDR3 protein is CASTGPWDKRTGTNEKLFF. In DNA form, the CDR3 reads TGTGCCAGCACAGGACCCTGGGATAAGCGGACGGGGACTAATGAAAAACTGTTTTTT.

This clonotype was seen a single time. This sequence joins TRBV15 and TRBJ1-2; a possible D gene is TRBD1 (5 bases). CDR1 LNHNV and CDR2 YYDKDF come from the germline V gene (reference sequence). The CDR3 runs 13 residues. Trimming removed 2 bases at V and 4 bases at J, with 8 bases between. CDR3 sequence: CATSRKGIYGYTF. The DNA of the CDR3 is TGTGCCACCAGCAGAAAGGGGATCTATGGCTACACCTTC.

This chain connects TRBV11-2 to TRBJ1-3; D call uncertain. The ends were cut back, 2 bases at V and 0 bases at J, with 14 bases in the middle. The CDR3 length is 17 residues. The V gene's germline CDR1 is SGHAT and CDR2 FQNNGV. CDR3 sequence reads: CASSLWTQAYSGNTIYF. In nucleotides, the CDR3 is TGTGCCAGCAGCTTATGGACTCAGGCCTACTCTGGAAACACCATATATTTT.